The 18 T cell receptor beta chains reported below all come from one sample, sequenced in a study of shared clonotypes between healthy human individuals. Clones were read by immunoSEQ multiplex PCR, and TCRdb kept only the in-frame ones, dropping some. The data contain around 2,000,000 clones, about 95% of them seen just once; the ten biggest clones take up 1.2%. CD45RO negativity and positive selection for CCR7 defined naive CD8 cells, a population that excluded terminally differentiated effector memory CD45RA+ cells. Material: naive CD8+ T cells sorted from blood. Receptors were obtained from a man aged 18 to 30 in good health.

CDR3 bases: TGTGCCAGCAGTTTCCTTACCGGCACCGGGAAACTGTTTTTT. Its protein is CASSFLTGTGKLFF. The V gene is TRBV28, the J gene TRBJ1-4; D is undetermined. Germline CDR1 and CDR2: MDHEN and SYDVKM. The CDR3 length is 14 residues. Between the trimmed V and J ends, which lost 3 bases and 11 bases, there was a span of 16 bases.

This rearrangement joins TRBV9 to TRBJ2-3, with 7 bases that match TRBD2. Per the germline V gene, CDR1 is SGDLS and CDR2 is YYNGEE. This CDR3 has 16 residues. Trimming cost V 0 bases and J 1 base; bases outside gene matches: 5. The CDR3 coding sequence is TGTGCCAGCAGCGTAGGGGATGGGAGGGGCACAGATACGCAGTATTTT. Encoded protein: CASSVGDGRGTDTQYF.

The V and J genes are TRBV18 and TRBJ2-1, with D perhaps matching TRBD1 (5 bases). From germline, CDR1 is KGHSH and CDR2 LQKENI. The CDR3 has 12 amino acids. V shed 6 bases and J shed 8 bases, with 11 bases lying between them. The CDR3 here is CASSGARDEQFF. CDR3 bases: TGTGCCAGCTCTGGGGCTAGGGATGAGCAGTTCTTC.

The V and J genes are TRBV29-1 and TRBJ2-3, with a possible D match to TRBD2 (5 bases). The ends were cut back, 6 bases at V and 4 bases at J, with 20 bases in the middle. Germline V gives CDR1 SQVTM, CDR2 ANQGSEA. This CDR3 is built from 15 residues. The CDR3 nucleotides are TGCAGCGTCGAGGCGGGCTTGCTAGGGCCAGATACGCAGTATTTT. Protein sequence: CSVEAGLLGPDTQYF.

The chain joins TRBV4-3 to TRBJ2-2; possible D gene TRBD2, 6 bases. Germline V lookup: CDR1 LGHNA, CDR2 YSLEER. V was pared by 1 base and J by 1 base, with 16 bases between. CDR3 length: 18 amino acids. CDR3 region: CASSQGLGGQLNTGELFF. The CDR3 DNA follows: TGCGCCAGCAGCCAAGGGTTAGGAGGGCAGCTGAACACCGGGGAGCTGTTTTTT.

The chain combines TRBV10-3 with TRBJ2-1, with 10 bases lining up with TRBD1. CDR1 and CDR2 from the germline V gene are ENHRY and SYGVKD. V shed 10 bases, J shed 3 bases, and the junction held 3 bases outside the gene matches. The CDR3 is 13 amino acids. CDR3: CASGQGDYNEQFF. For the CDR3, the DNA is TGTGCCAGCGGACAGGGGGACTACAATGAGCAGTTCTTC.

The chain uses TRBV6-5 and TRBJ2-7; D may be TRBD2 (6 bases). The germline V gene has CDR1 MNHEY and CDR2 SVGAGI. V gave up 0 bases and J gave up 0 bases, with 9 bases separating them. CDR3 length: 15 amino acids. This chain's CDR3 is CASSYSEGSSYEQYF. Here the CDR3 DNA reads TGTGCCAGCAGTTACTCGGAGGGGAGCTCCTACGAGCAGTACTTC.

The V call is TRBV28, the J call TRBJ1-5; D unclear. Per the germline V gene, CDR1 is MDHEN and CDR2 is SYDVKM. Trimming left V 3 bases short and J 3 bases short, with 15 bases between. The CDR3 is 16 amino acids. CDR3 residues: CASSLARGISNQPQHF. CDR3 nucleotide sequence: TGTGCCAGCAGTTTGGCCCGCGGGATCTCCAATCAGCCCCAGCATTTT.

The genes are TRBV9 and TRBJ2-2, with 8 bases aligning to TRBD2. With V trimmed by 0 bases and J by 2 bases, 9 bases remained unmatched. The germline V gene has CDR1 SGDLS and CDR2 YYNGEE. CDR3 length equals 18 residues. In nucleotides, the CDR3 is TGTGCCAGCAGCGTAGATCGCACTAGCGGTTCTAACACCGGGGAGCTGTTTTTT. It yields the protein CASSVDRTSGSNTGELFF. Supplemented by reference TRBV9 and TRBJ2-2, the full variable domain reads DSGVTQTPKHLITATGQRVTLRCSPRSGDLSVYWYQQSLDQGLQFLIQYYNGEERAKGNILERFSAQQFPDLHSELNLSSLELGDSALYFCASSVDRTSGSNTGELFFGEGSRLTVL.

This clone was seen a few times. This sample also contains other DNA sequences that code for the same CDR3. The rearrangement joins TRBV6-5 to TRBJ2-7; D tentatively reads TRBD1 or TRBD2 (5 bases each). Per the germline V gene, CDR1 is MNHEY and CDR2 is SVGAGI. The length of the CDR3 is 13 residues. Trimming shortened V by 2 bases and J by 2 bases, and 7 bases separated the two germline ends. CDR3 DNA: TGTGCCAGCAGTTACAGGGGAGCCTACGAGCAGTACTTC. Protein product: CASSYRGAYEQYF.

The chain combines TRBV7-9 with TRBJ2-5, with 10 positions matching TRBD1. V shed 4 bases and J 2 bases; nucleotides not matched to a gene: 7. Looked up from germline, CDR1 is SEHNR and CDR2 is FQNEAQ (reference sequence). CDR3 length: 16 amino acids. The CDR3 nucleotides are TGTGCCAGCAGCTCAGAAGGACAGGGGGTTCAAGAGACCCAGTACTTC. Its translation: CASSSEGQGVQETQYF.

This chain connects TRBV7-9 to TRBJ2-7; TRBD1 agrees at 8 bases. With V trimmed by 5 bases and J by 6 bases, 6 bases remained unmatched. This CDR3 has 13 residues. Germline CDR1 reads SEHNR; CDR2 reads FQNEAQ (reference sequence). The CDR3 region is CASSNPTGVEQYF. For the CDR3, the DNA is TGTGCCAGCAGCAACCCGACAGGGGTCGAGCAGTACTTC.

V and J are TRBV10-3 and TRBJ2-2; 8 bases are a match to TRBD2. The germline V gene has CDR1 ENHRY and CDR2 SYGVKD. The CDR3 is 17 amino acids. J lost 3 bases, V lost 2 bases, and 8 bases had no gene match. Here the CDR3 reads CAISELKAGADTGELFF. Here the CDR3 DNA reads TGTGCCATCAGTGAGCTCAAAGCGGGAGCTGACACCGGGGAGCTGTTTTTT.

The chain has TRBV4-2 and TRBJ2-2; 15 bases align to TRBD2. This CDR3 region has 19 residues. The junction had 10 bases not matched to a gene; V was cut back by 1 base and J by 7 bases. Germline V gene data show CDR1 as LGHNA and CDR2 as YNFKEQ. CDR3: CASSQVGLAGGALGGELFF. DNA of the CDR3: TGTGCCAGCAGCCAAGTGGGACTAGCGGGGGGAGCCCTAGGCGGGGAGCTGTTTTTT.

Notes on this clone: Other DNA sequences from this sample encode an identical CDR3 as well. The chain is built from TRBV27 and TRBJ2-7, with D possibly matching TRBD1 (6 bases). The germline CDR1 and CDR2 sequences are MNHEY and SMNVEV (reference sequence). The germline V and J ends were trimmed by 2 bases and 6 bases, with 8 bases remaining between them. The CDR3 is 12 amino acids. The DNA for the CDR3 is TGTGCCAGCAGTTTACAGGGGAGCGAGCAGTACTTC. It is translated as CASSLQGSEQYF.

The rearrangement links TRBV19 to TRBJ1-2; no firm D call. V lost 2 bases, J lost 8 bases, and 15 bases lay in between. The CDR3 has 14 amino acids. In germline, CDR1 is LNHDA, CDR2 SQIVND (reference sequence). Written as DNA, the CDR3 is TGTGCCAGTAGTATACCCGACTGGGGATGGGGCTACACCTTC. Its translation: CASSIPDWGWGYTF.

CDR3 nucleotides: TGTGCCAGCAGTGTCCAGGGACAGGCCTCCGGGGAGCTGTTTTTT. It is translated as CASSVQGQASGELFF. V and J are TRBV6-5 and TRBJ2-2, with TRBD1 identical over 8 bases. V shed 5 bases and J 6 bases; nucleotides not matched to a gene: 8. CDR3 length equals 15 residues. Germline assignment: CDR1 MNHEY and CDR2 SVGAGI.

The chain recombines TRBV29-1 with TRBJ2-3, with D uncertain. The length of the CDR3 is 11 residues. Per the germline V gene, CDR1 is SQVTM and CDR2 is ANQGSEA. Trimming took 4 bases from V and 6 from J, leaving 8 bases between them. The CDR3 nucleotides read TGCAGCGTTGTTGCCCCCGATACGCAGTATTTT. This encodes CSVVAPDTQYF.